Reported below is one TCR beta chain. It has no known antigen specificity. No qualities accompany the bases; no much larger clone lies one base away. In Seattle, one collaborating source enrolled patients while the infection was active and tracked those patients longitudinally over the course of disease. Whole blood was collected in K2EDTA tubes by collaborating institutions according to the institutions' own protocols. For TCRbeta analysis, collaborators shipped samples as frozen whole blood, isolated PBMCs, or DNA extracted from either of those sample types. TCRbeta CDR3 regions were amplified from genomic DNA using the immunoSEQ Assay, a bias-controlled multiplex PCR. As for the original processing: The number of nucleated cells in each sample was estimated by amplification of reference gene primers within the assay. Sequence reads were collapsed and filtered to measure the absolute abundance of every unique TCRbeta CDR3 rearrangement. Productive Simpson clonality was computed per sample as the square root of Simpson's diversity index over productive rearrangements. This immuneACCESS table, as held by TCRdb, lists in-frame sequences with V and J called but not all clones. Of the missing ones, under half trace to an unresolved V gene in checked studies; the others have no known cause. D and trimming were read from the DNA, whereas the V and J calls and clone size are those reported in that table. Across this sample there are around 210,000 clones, with around 81% seen only once. 0.8% to 0.95% of the sample goes to the ten largest clones.

The data were taken from a study of blood T cell repertoires in COVID-19 (TCRdb year 2020). For the study in its entirety: Collaborator samples came from the United States, Italy and Spain and covered acute and convalescent phases of COVID-19. The sample metadata nearly always contained a de-identified subject ID, COVID-19 status, age in years and sex. The dataset comprised deeply sampled blood TCRbeta repertoires from subjects exposed to, actively infected with, or recovered from COVID-19. Where HLA class I and class II types were available, the types were taken from metadata supplied by the sample provider, not from assay-based typing. The repertoires were made available in a free public database intended to serve as a resource for research on the immune response to SARS-CoV-2. The samples were drawn from the first 160 participants of the ongoing ImmuneRACE study and from 950 to 1,500 subjects provided by 6 global collaborators. The material from the prospective study consisted of cDNA or gDNA derived from T cells, B-cell-depleted T cells, or PBMCs. General findings and caveats noted by the study authors: Clinical and demographic metadata were provided uncurated, with the amount varying by source and participant.

CDR1 and CDR2 were assigned from the germline V gene as LGHNA and YNFKEQ. The CDR3 sequence holds 12 residues, the cysteine and phenylalanine included. CDR3 DNA is the only sequence kept; it has 36 bases, read in frame from the first base. The germline ends are 9 bases apart after V is trimmed by 3 bases and J by 7 bases. The chain is encoded by TRBV4-2 joined to TRBJ1-2; matching of 6 bases hints at TRBD1 as the D gene. This TCR was sampled from a man aged 60-69 years with COVID-19, enrolled during active disease. The material sequenced was peripheral blood. The CDR3 is CASSHLTGGYTF. In nucleotide form, the sequence is TGTGCCAGCAGCCACCTGACAGGTGGCTACACCTTC.